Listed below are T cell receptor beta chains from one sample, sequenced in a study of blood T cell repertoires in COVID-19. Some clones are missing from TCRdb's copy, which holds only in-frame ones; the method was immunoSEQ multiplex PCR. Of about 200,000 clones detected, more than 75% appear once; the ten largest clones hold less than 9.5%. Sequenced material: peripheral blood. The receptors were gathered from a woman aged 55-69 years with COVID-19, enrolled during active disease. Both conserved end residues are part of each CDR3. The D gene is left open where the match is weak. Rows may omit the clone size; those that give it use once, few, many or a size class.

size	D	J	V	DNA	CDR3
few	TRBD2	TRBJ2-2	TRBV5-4	TGTGCCAGCACCGCGGCGGGAGGGATCACCGGGGAGCTGTTTTTT	CASTAAGGITGELFF
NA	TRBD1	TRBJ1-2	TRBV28	TGTGCCAGCAGCCGTGACAGGGTTTATGGCTACACCTTC	CASSRDRVYGYTF
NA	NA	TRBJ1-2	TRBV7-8	TGTGCCAGCAGCCCGAGGACACGGAGTTTGAACGTAATCGGCTACACCTTC	CASSPRTRSLNVIGYTF
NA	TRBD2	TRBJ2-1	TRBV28	TGTGCCAGCAGTTCCATAGGGACTAGCGGTCCCCAGCGTGAGCAGTTCTTC	CASSSIGTSGPQREQFF
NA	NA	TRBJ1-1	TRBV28	TGTGCCTCAAGGGGCGGGGGCCGCAACCCTGAAGCTTTCTTT	CASRGGGRNPEAFF
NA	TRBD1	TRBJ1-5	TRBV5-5	TGTGCCAGCAGCGAGACAGGGAACAATCAGCCCCAGCATTTT	CASSETGNNQPQHF
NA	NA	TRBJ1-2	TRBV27	TGTGCCAGCAGTTTCACAATATCGACAGTGGGCTATGGCTACACCTTC	CASSFTISTVGYGYTF
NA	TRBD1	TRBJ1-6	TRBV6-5	TGTGCCAGCAGGTCCCGACAGGGGAGTAATTCACCCCTCCACTTT	CASRSRQGSNSPLHF
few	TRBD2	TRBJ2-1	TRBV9	TGTGCCAGCAGCGTAGGAAGATGGGGGACTAAAAATTTTAATGAGCAGTTCTTC	CASSVGRWGTKNFNEQFF
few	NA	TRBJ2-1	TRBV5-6	TGTGCCAGCAGCTTGGCGACTAACTCCTACAATGAGCAGTTCTTC	CASSLATNSYNEQFF
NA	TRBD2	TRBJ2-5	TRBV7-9	TGTGCCAGCAGTGGGAGGGGACAAGAGACCCAGTACTTC	CASSGRGQETQYF
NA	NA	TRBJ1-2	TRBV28	TGTGCCAGCCAGGGGTCTTGGTATGGCTACACCTTC	CASQGSWYGYTF
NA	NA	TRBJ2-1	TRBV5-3	TGTGCCAGAAGCTCCCCTCGCGACAGGAGCTACAATGAGCAGTTCTTC	CARSSPRDRSYNEQFF
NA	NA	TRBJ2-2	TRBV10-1	TGCGCCAGCAGTGGTCAGGGATATCACGGGGAGCTGTTTTTT	CASSGQGYHGELFF
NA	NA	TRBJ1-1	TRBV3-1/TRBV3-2	TGTGCCAGCAGCACCCGGGACATATACAACACTGAAGCTTTCTTT	CASSTRDIYNTEAFF
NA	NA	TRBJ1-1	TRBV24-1	TGTGCCACCAGTGACCAAACAGGGAAAGAAGCTTTCTTT	CATSDQTGKEAFF
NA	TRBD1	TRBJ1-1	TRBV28	TGTGCCAGCAGACTGGGGACAGTAAAGACTGAAGCTTTCTTT	CASRLGTVKTEAFF
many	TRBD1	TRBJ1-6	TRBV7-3	TGTGCCAGCAGCTTCAGGGCAGGGGGTGATTCACCCCTCCACTTT	CASSFRAGGDSPLHF
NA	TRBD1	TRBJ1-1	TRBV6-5	TGTGCCAGCAGGCTTGACAGGGTAGTCACTGAAGCTTTCTTT	CASRLDRVVTEAFF
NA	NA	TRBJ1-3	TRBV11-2	TGTGCCAGCAGTAAGAGCCTTTGGGGGCCCTCTGGAAACACCATATATTTT	CASSKSLWGPSGNTIYF
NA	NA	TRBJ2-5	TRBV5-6	TGTGCCAGCAGCCGGGGGTCGGGGGGCGAGACCCAGTACTTC	CASSRGSGGETQYF
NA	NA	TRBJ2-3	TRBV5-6	TGTGCCAGCAGCTTGGTGCTAGGAACAGATACGCAGTATTTT	CASSLVLGTDTQYF
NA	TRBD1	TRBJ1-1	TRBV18	TGTGCCAGCTCACTTCGGACAGGGAGAGGCACTGAAGCTTTCTTT	CASSLRTGRGTEAFF
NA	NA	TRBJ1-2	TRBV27	TGTGCCAGCAGTTTCAAGGGGGAAGGCTACACCTTC	CASSFKGEGYTF
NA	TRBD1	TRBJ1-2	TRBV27	TGTGCCAGCAGTTTATCCTGGGACAGGGGAGGCTATGGCTACACCTTC	CASSLSWDRGGYGYTF
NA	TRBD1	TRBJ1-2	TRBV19	TGTGCCAGTCGGGACAGCATTCCTAACTATGGCTACACCTTC	CASRDSIPNYGYTF
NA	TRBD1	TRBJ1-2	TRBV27	TGTGCCAGCAATACTAGACAGGGGTTGATCTATGGCTACACCTTC	CASNTRQGLIYGYTF
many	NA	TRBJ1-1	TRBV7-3	TGTGCCAGCAGCTTAAGCCCGACAGAGAACACTGAAGCTTTCTTT	CASSLSPTENTEAFF
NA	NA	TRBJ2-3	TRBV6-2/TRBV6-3	TGTGCCAGCACCCCACAGGCCACTAGCACAGATACGCAGTATTTT	CASTPQATSTDTQYF
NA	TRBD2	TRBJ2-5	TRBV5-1	TGCGCCAGCAGCTTGGCCGGGACTAGCGGGACCCAGTACTTC	CASSLAGTSGTQYF
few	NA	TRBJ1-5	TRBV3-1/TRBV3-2	TGTGCCAGCAGCCAAGGGTGGTCGGGGGAAGACAATCAGCCCCAGCATTTT	CASSQGWSGEDNQPQHF
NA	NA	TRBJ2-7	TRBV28	TGTGCCAGCAGTTCCGCCTGGGACAGCGGGCTGTCCCAGTCCGCCGAGCAGTACTTC	CASSSAWDSGLSQSAEQYF
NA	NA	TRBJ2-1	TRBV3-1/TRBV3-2	TGTGCCAGCAGCCAAGATCTGGGGGCAGGCGGCTACAATGAGCAGTTCTTC	CASSQDLGAGGYNEQFF
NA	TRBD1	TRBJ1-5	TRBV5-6	TGTGCCAGCAGCCCAGGGGGCAGGGGTCAGCCCCAGCATTTT	CASSPGGRGQPQHF
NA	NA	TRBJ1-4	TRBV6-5	TGTGCCAGCAGCAAAGGGGGGGCGGATGAAAAACTGTTTTTT	CASSKGGADEKLFF
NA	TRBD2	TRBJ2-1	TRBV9	TGTGCCAGCAGCGTCGCGCGGGGGGATGAGCAGTTCTTC	CASSVARGDEQFF
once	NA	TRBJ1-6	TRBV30	TGTGCCTGGAGTCTCAAGCCGCCGACAGTTAGTTCACCCCTCCACTTT	CAWSLKPPTVSSPLHF
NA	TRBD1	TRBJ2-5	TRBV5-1	TGCGCCAGCAGCGTTCCAGGGGGAGAGACCCAGTACTTC	CASSVPGGETQYF
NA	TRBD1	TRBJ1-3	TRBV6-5	TGTGCCAGCAGTTCCGGGACAGGGGCTGGAAACACCATATATTTT	CASSSGTGAGNTIYF
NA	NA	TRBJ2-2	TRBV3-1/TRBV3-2	TGTGCCAGCAGCCAACAACTAACTAACACCGGGGAGCTGTTTTTT	CASSQQLTNTGELFF
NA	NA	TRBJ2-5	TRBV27	TGTGCCAGCAGTTTATTTGTGGGAGCAGAGACCCAGTACTTC	CASSLFVGAETQYF
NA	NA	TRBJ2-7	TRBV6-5	TGTGCCAGCCGTATAGCCTTGGGAGGTCCCTACGAGCAGTACTTC	CASRIALGGPYEQYF
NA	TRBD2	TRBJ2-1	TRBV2	TGTGCCAGCAGTGAGGAGCTAGCGGGAGGGTACAATGAGCAGTTCTTC	CASSEELAGGYNEQFF
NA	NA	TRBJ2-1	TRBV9	TGTGCCAGCGGGGGGACTTTTCCCTCCTACAATGAGCAGTTCTTC	CASGGTFPSYNEQFF